The clone carrying this T cell receptor (beta chain) was seen just once. TCRdb's copy holds only in-frame clones and misses some; the assay was immunoSEQ multiplex PCR. Of approximately 52,000 clones in the sample, approximately 89% are singletons; the top ten hold 2.5% to 3.5%. This entry is derived from a study of blood T cell repertoires in COVID-19. About the research overall: From the United States, Italy and Spain came samples of acute and convalescent COVID-19. PBMCs, B-cell-depleted T cells, or T cells provided the cDNA or gDNA that made up the material.

This CDR3 is built from 15 residues. Germline CDR1 reads KGHSH; CDR2 reads LQKENI. Trimming took 6 bases from V and 6 from J, leaving 21 bases between them. Sample: peripheral blood. This receptor was identified in a man aged 50 to 60 with acute or convalescent COVID-19. V and J are TRBV18 and TRBJ2-7; the D is unclear. The CDR3 is CASSGTLGVAFEQYF. CDR3 sequence (DNA): TGTGCCAGCTCGGGTACCCTTGGAGTTGCGTTCGAGCAGTACTTC.